This T cell receptor beta chain derives from a study of cytomegalovirus exposure and HLA in healthy donors (dated by TCRdb to 2016 to 2017). With regard to the full study: An earlier analysis of some 600 of the donors reported approximately 300 Gb of sequence data and some 110 million unique TCR beta sequences obtained from about 179 million T cells. The study aimed to test whether cataloging public T cell receptors could reveal signatures of past pathogen exposure. Rather than drawing on any new phenotypic data, the later analysis identified candidate immune exposures from TCR beta sequences and the way those sequences occurred across donors. About 5 DR-DQ haplotypes were handled as single units for association and clustering, since linkage in the cohort was strong. The genetic ancestry cluster associated with self-reported Caucasian donors included 70% to 85% of the roughly 400 genotyped donors. Donor age, sex, ethnicity and CMV serostatus were compiled together with the repertoire data. A separate validation cohort of roughly 130 different subjects was used in addition to the approximately 670-subject first cohort. On average, about 200,000 unique TCR beta nucleotide sequences were sequenced per donor among 398 genotyped donors of the cohort, with 15% to 20% of those sequences being non-productive. Every discovery cohort repertoire had been produced on one sequencing platform. The study used immunosequencing to profile the T cell repertoires of 600 to 850 subjects and linked those repertoires to cytomegalovirus serostatus. A later genetic analysis took genome-wide SNP genotypes for 398 of the 666 donors and used that subset as a discovery cohort. Typing coverage varied by locus: about 629-640 donors for A, B, C, DRB1 and DQB1; approximately 500 for DQA1; more than 600 for DPA1; 450 to 480 for DPB1. Roughly 310 gigabases of sequencing data and around 87 million unique TCR sequences were included in an early release covering roughly 600 HLA-typed donors. To predict cytomegalovirus infection status, the study combined high-throughput TCR immunosequencing, statistical association of individual TCRs with disease status, and machine learning. An earlier analysis of roughly 600 of the donors used high-throughput TCR beta sequencing to judge whether each TCR beta V gene segment behaved as functional or pseudogenic. HLA typing included class I and class II loci at four-digit resolution. A later analysis re-examined previously published TCR beta repertoires from over 500 donors and added high-resolution HLA genotyping to investigate patterns of TCR occurrence.

On this clone: It has no known antigen specificity. No base qualities exist here, and no much larger clone lies one base off it.

Including cysteine and phenylalanine, the CDR3 has 14 amino acids. This entry keeps only the CDR3 DNA: 42 bases, framed from base 1. V is cut back by 6 bases and J by 4 bases, with 8 bases in the junction unmatched. From a lookup of the germline V gene, CDR1 and CDR2 are MDHEN and SYDVKM. The cohort consisted of approximately 670 healthy bone marrow donors. At the time of sampling, every cohort member was nominally healthy, though immune exposures that went unrecorded were likely present. CMV serostatus was positive for roughly 290 and negative for 352 of the 666 cohort members, and was not recorded for this donor. A peripheral blood sample was provided by each donor, and peripheral blood mononuclear cells were used for TCR beta sequencing. The Qiagen DNeasy Blood Extraction Kit was used to extract genomic DNA from the blood cell samples. Beyond this particular receptor, the publication reports: Strong co-occurrence of HLA alleles, especially DR and DQ, made assigning TCR associations to individual alleles difficult. A further reported finding was that TCR beta sequences accurately predicted the HLA-A and HLA-B alleles for most subjects in the first cohort. Most TCR sequences were seen in very few donors, while some public TCRs were found in many individuals. Because counts were too low, about 17 rarely observed V segments, including chromosome 9 orphons, were excluded from the earlier analysis of some 540 of the donors. V-gene and J-gene trimming of TCR beta chains was associated with a missense DCLRE1C variant in a later genetic analysis, and the association was replicated in an independent cohort. In both the original and validation cohorts, the classifier was reported to diagnose cytomegalovirus status with high specificity and sensitivity. According to a later analysis, most CMV-associated TCR beta chains appeared to be HLA-restricted, and the HLA associations seemed to be driven largely by CMV exposure. In a later genetic analysis, fewer N-insertions in productive TCRs were reported among donors in an Asian-associated ancestry cluster than the roughly 640-donor mean. In vitro tests confirmed that a few of the cytomegalovirus-associated TCR beta chains recognize cytomegalovirus antigens. This cohort had only TCR beta chains sequenced, and the lack of alpha or paired-chain data limited which features could be detected. In a later analysis, some 17,000 TCR beta sequences were associated with specific HLA alleles at a false discovery rate of 0.05. An earlier analysis of 587 of the donors showed that most TCR beta V segments appeared in productive rearrangements either about 87% or about 30% of the time, which broadly matched IMGT annotations. The only immune exposure information available for the cohort was CMV serostatus. A cluster of highly shared sequence variants was judged likely to be a technical artifact of the sequencing pipeline. Linkage disequilibrium might explain the correlated functional status among segregating V segments, but an unknown experimental factor could not be excluded. Roughly uniform sequencing depth across donors was assumed in presence/absence analyses, although this assumption may not hold. In a later analysis, several top co-occurrence clusters were reported to appear linked to parvovirus B19, influenza, CMV and Epstein-Barr virus. In a later analysis, TCR association rates were found to vary across HLA loci, with the most associated TCRs seen for DRB1 alleles and the fewest for HLA-C alleles. Some IMGT-functional V segments, including TRBV6-2 and TRBV6-3, could not be distinguished by the 87-base-pair reads and were therefore excluded. HLA typing was unavailable for some donors at each locus, so association tests used only the typed subset. The study listed approximately 150 TCR beta chains as associated with cytomegalovirus. A later analysis found that HLA-associated TCR beta chains were more clonally expanded and had lower generation probabilities than equally common non-associated chains. It was suggested by the authors that the approach could potentially be generalized to other disease states and immunological phenotypes.

Library generation was performed with the immunoSEQ multiplex PCR assay. A mixture of 60 forward primers for TCR Vbeta segments and 13 reverse primers for TCR Jbeta segments was used in the multiplex PCR. The CDR3 region of rearranged TCR beta genes was amplified from genomic DNA with a multiplex PCR assay. Amplified TCR beta libraries were sequenced as 87-base-pair reads on the Illumina HiSeq System. In the authors' own workflow: Across the 670 or so repertoires, a later analysis counted tens of millions of unique TCR beta chains, around 11 million of which were shared by at least two donors. Raw reads were error-corrected and collapsed into unique sequences by a nearest-neighbor algorithm in which closely related sequences were merged to remove PCR and sequencing errors. Alignment of CDR3 sequences to IMGT reference sequences was used to assign V, D and J gene segments. For a sequence to be retained, a match of at least six nucleotides to both a V gene segment and a J gene segment was required. A rearrangement counted as productive if the CDR3 had no stop codons and remained in frame with V and J, and every other rearrangement counted as non-productive. Following IMGT convention, CDR3 was defined as the stretch from the second conserved V-encoded cysteine to the conserved J-encoded phenylalanine. The earlier analysis of 550 to 650 of the donors excluded any sequence lacking an unambiguous match to a single V gene segment. An earlier analysis of some 500 of the donors classified V segments as functional when productive rearrangements were above 56.7% and as segregating when the standard deviation between donors was above 5%. A statistical classification framework was developed to diagnose cytomegalovirus status using the catalog of TCR beta chain sequences. In a later analysis, V and J genes were assigned by comparing TCR nucleotide sequences against IMGT/GENE-DB human TR gene sequences. The TCRdist pipeline was used in a later analysis to assign CDR3 sequences and most-parsimonious VDJ recombination scenarios. In a later analysis, each TCR beta chain was defined by its CDR3 amino acid sequence together with its V-gene family, and reads without a unique V-gene family were excluded. As a way to deal with suspected cross-contamination and a sequencing artifact, a later analysis dropped 640 or so nucleotide sequences that were highly shared and had low generation probability. In a later analysis, a clonal expansion index was calculated for each public chain from normalized within-repertoire ranks of inferred template counts. Generation probabilities in a later analysis came from a VDJ recombination model fitted to out-of-frame rearrangements, and those results were checked against IGoR. In a later analysis, TCR-TCR, TCR-HLA and TCR-CMV co-occurrence was scored with hypergeometric tests, and a repertoire-size bias correction was applied to TCR pairs. In a later analysis, false discovery rates were estimated by permuting HLA or CMV assignments 20 times. In a later analysis, co-occurring TCRs were grouped using DBSCAN, and TCRdist sequence similarity was added for clustering within HLA-allele-positive subsets. Repertoires with fewer than 30,000 or more than 120,000 public chains were left out of co-occurrence clustering, as were a handful of repertoires with anomalous nucleotide sharing. Entries here come from immuneACCESS through TCRdb and include only in-frame sequences with V and J called. Some clones fail to appear in such tables; in the studies checked, an unresolved V gene covers under half of the shortfall, and the cause of the remainder is unknown. D and trimming come from the DNA, and the V and J calls and clone size come from that table. In this sample the table shows around 70,000 clones, just under 75% of which occur a single time. 9.5% to 12% of the sample rests with the top ten.

The material sequenced was PBMCs. The clonotype comes from a human donor in good health. The chain is made from TRBV28 and TRBJ1-1, with 7 bases matching TRBD1. The DNA is TGTGCCAGCAGGCCGACAGGGAGAGCCACTGAAGCTTTCTTT. It is translated as CASRPTGRATEAFF.